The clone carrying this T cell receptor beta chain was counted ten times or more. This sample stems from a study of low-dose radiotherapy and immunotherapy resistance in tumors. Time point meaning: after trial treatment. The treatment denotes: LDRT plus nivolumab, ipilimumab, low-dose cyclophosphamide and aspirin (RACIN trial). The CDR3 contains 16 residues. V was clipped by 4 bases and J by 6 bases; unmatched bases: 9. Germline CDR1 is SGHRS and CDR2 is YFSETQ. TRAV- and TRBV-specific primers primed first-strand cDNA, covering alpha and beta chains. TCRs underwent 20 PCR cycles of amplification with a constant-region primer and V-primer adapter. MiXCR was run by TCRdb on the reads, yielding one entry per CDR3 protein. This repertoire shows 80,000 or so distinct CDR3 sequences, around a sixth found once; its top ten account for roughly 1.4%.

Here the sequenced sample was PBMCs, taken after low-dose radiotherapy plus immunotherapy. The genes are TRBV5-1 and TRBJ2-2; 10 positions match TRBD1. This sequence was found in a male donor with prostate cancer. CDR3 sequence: CASSRTGQGNPGELFF. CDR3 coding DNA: TGCGCCAGCAGCCGGACGGGACAGGGGAATCCCGGGGAGCTGTTTTTT.